This T cell receptor (beta chain) was captured by sequencing in a study of blood T cell repertoires in COVID-19. Study at large: The analysed material was cDNA or gDNA that came from T cells, B-cell-depleted T cells, or PBMCs.

Original data processing: It was from reference gene primer amplification that nucleated cell counts were estimated. Data came from immunoSEQ multiplex PCR; TCRdb stores just in-frame clones and leaves some out. The DNA was the basis for D and trimming; V, J and clone size are from that table. Of 450,000 or so clones in the sample, roughly 87% are singletons; the top ten hold about 0.57%. A note on this clone: One end of the junction fails to match germline, which may point to a read error.

The CDR3 contains 14 residues. Germline V gene data show CDR1 as SNHLY and CDR2 as FYNNEI. Participants, roughly 18 to 100 years old, spanned about 26 US areas. The genes are TRBV2 and TRBJ1-2; TRBD1 aligns across 9 bases. The receptor was isolated from a man aged 18 to 30 who had recovered from COVID-19. What was sequenced was PBMCs or T cells enriched from blood (not recorded which). CDR3 sequence: CASSGRPGQGGSNF. The CDR3 coding sequence is TGTGCCAGCAGTGGGCGCCCGGGACAGGGAGGATCTAACTTC.